This T cell receptor beta chain was captured by sequencing in a study of cytomegalovirus exposure and HLA in healthy donors. The study, taken as a whole, reports: Per published reports, the classifier diagnosed cytomegalovirus status with high specificity and sensitivity. Most subjects' HLA-A and HLA-B alleles were reportedly predicted from TCR beta sequences. As a later analysis revealed, the rate of TCR association differed by HLA locus, with DRB1 most and HLA-C fewest. Relative to the 666-donor mean, N-insertions were reportedly fewer in an Asian-associated ancestry cluster in a later analysis.

Between the trimmed V and J ends, which lost 0 bases and 4 bases, there was a span of 15 bases. Germline values: CDR1 LGHNA, CDR2 YNFKEQ. CDR3 length: 16 amino acids. Use of 60 Vbeta and 13 Jbeta primers characterized the PCR. TCRdb keeps only in-frame clones here, not all; method: immunoSEQ multiplex PCR. The sample yields some 180,000 clones, about four fifths seen once. For this clone: Its antigen is unknown.

This receptor was obtained from a male donor in good health and CMV-seronegative. Sequenced input: PBMCs. The V gene is TRBV4-2, the J gene TRBJ1-2; D possibly corresponds to TRBD1 (6 bases). Written as DNA, the CDR3 is TGTGCCAGCAGCCAAGAACCCCAACAGGGAATCTATGGCTACACCTTC. Translated: CASSQEPQQGIYGYTF.